Each of the 26 T cell receptor beta chains below was sequenced from the same sample in a study of blood T cells in healthy people across ages. A second PCR of 7 to 11 cycles used a sample-barcoded 5' primer and a J-beta primer mix. TCRdb processed the 5' RACE reads anew with MiXCR; each CDR3 protein has one entry. Of about 670,000 distinct CDR3 sequences detected, less than 45% appear once; the ten largest clones hold around 32%. Sequenced input: blood. The receptors originated from an elderly man in good health.

CDR3 sequence reads: CASSQEESGSLGYTF. CDR3 nucleotide sequence: TGTGCCAGCAGCCAAGAAGAAAGCGGCTCCCTTGGCTACACCTTC. The V call is TRBV4-2, the J call TRBJ1-2; D is unclear. The germline V gene encodes CDR1 LGHNA and CDR2 YNFKEQ. The CDR3 spans 15 residues. V was shortened by 0 bases and J by 7 bases, with 15 bases between the two germline ends.

This clonotype was found a few times. J is TRBJ2-1 and V is TRBV12-3 or TRBV12-4; 8 positions match TRBD1. The junction had 9 bases not matched to a gene; V was cut back by 2 bases and J by 9 bases. There are 15 residues in the CDR3. This CDR3 is CASSLFRGRVGEQFF. The CDR3 nucleotides are TGTGCCAGCAGTTTATTCAGGGGGCGCGTCGGTGAGCAGTTCTTC.

This clonotype occurred a few times. The chain links TRBV5-5 to TRBJ2-4, with TRBD2 matching over 10 bases. The trim removed 4 bases at V and 0 bases at J, leaving 10 bases unmatched. CDR3 length: 18 amino acids. Germline loops: CDR1 SGHKS, CDR2 YYEKEE (reference sequence). The CDR3 region is CASSAGTRTSGAKNIQYF. The CDR3 DNA follows: TGTGCCAGCAGCGCCGGGACAAGGACTAGCGGAGCCAAAAACATTCAGTACTTC.

DNA for the CDR3: TGTGCCAGCAGCCAAGGGCCTCGGGGTGAAGCTTTCTTT. Protein: CASSQGPRGEAFF. The chain joins TRBV6-2 or TRBV6-3 to TRBJ1-1; D is uncertain. This CDR3 has 13 residues. V gave up 6 bases and J gave up 7 bases, with 15 bases separating them. Germline V gene sequence: CDR1 MNHEY, CDR2 SVGEGT.

This clonotype was seen only a few times. The genes are TRBV11-3 and TRBJ2-1; D is possibly TRBD2 (5 bases). V dropped 3 bases and J dropped 0 bases, with 9 bases sitting between them. The CDR3 spans 15 residues. The germline gives CDR1 SGHNT, CDR2 YENEEA. CDR3 nucleotide sequence: TGTGCCAGCAGCTTTGGACTCAGCTCCTACAATGAGCAGTTCTTC. Its translation is CASSFGLSSYNEQFF.

This chain joins TRBV29-1 and TRBJ2-3; 9 bases fit TRBD2. The CDR3 extends over 14 amino acids. Trimming at V came to 3 bases and at J to 7 bases, leaving 8 bases not matched to a gene. Germline V lookup: CDR1 SQVTM, CDR2 ANQGSEA. CDR3 region: CSVDRVSSGNTQYF. DNA for the CDR3: TGCAGCGTTGACAGGGTTTCTAGCGGGAATACGCAGTATTTT.

In its sample, this clonotype was seen many times. The rearrangement links TRBV5-1 to TRBJ2-2; D is unresolved. Trimming left V 6 bases short and J 0 bases short, with 9 bases between. The CDR3 is 14 amino acids. CDR1 is SGHRS, CDR2 YFSETQ, per germline. The CDR3 reads CASNTDSNTGELFF. The CDR3 nucleotides are TGCGCCAGCAACACAGACTCGAACACCGGGGAGCTGTTTTTT.

The chain recombines TRBV13 with TRBJ2-5, with 7 bases identical to TRBD2. Trimming at V came to 4 bases and at J to 4 bases, leaving 12 bases not matched to a gene. Germline assignment: CDR1 PRHDT and CDR2 FYEKMQ (reference sequence). The CDR3 consists of 16 residues. The DNA of the CDR3 is TGTGCCAGCAGCTCCGAATCTGACGGGAGGATAGAGACCCAGTACTTC. The encoded protein is CASSSESDGRIETQYF.

This clonotype has only one observation. The rearrangement links TRBV20-1 to TRBJ2-7; 11 positions agree with TRBD2. Germline assignment: CDR1 DFQATT and CDR2 SNEGSKA (reference sequence). The CDR3 loop spans 16 amino acids. The junction had 17 bases not matched to a gene; V was cut back by 6 bases and J by 7 bases. CDR3 loop: CSAPRLAGGNHNEQYF. The CDR3 nucleotides read TGCAGTGCCCCCCGCCTAGCGGGAGGAAACCACAATGAGCAGTACTTC.

The V gene is TRBV12-3 or TRBV12-4, the J gene TRBJ1-2; TRBD1 agrees at 7 bases. Germline trimming cut 5 bases from V and 8 bases from J; bases unmatched to any gene: 11. The CDR3 is 14 amino acids. The CDR3 sequence is CASSQHNRGVGYTF. The CDR3 DNA follows: TGTGCCAGCAGTCAACATAACAGGGGTGTGGGCTACACCTTC.

As concerns this clonotype: A much more abundant neighbour one base away suggests this may be a read error. The J gene is TRBJ1-1, the V gene TRBV6-5, with unresolved D. V was cut by 7 bases and J by 3 bases, with 15 bases left in between. CDR1 is MNHEY and CDR2 is SVGAGI in the germline V gene. This CDR3 comprises 14 residues. DNA for the CDR3: TGTGCCAGCACGGAGATCGACGAATACACTGAAGCTTTCTTT. It is translated as CASTEIDEYTEAFF.

This clonotype showed up just a few times. J is TRBJ1-6 and V is TRBV4-2; no definite D call. Trimming took off 0 bases at V and 7 bases at J, with 13 bases between the two ends. The CDR3 length is 16 residues. Germline CDR1 and CDR2: LGHNA and YNFKEQ. CDR3 sequence: CASSQESPRRNSPLHF. CDR3 DNA: TGTGCCAGCAGCCAAGAGTCCCCTCGCCGCAATTCACCCCTCCACTTT.

This chain joins TRBV6-5 and TRBJ2-1, with a tentative D call TRBD2 (6 bases). V lost 2 bases to trimming and J lost 0 bases, with 17 bases between them. Looked up from germline, CDR1 is MNHEY and CDR2 is SVGAGI. The length of the CDR3 is 18 residues. DNA for the CDR3: TGTGCCAGCAGTTACACCGGGGGTCCCGGCAGCTCCTACAATGAGCAGTTCTTC. Translation gives CASSYTGGPGSSYNEQFF.

Regarding this clonotype: A junction end diverges from the germline sequence, so it may reflect a read error. The V and J genes are TRBV20-1 and TRBJ1-6, with D possibly TRBD1 on 5 matching bases. The CDR3 length is 14 residues. Germline CDR1 and CDR2: DFQATT and SNEGSKA (reference sequence). CDR3 nucleotides: TGCAGTGCTAGTGAAGGGGTCTATAATTCATCCCTCCACTTT. This encodes CSASEGVYNSSLHF.

V and J are TRBV12-5 and TRBJ2-7; either TRBD1 or TRBD2 may supply D (6 bases each). The germline gives CDR1 LGHNT, CDR2 FRNRAP. With 4 bases removed from V and 7 bases from J, the gap between germline ends came to 23 bases. The CDR3 covers 16 residues. CDR3 protein: CASGSPDVGGNNEQYF. In DNA form, the CDR3 reads TGTGCTAGTGGTTCCCCGGATGTAGGGGGGAACAATGAGCAGTACTTC.

This clonotype has just a few counts. The rearrangement uses TRBV20-1 and TRBJ1-4; D is uncertain. CDR3 length: 15 amino acids. CDR1 DFQATT and CDR2 SNEGSKA come from the germline V gene (reference sequence). The ends were cut back, 0 bases at V and 5 bases at J, with 13 bases in the middle. The CDR3 sequence: CSARDMRVRNEKLFF. The CDR3 region has the DNA TGCAGTGCTAGAGATATGCGGGTGCGGAATGAAAAACTGTTTTTT.

In this sample, this clonotype turned up once. A single base separates this from a much larger clone, so it may be a read error. This chain links TRBV5-1 with TRBJ2-4, with D tentatively TRBD1 or TRBD2 (6 bases each). V was clipped by 5 bases and J by 7 bases, with 16 bases between them. This CDR3 contains 14 residues. From germline, CDR1 is SGHRS and CDR2 YFSETQ. CDR3 loop: CASRADTGRNIQYF. CDR3 bases: TGCGCCAGCAGAGCAGATACAGGGAGGAACATTCAGTACTTC.

In this sample, this clonotype turned up many times. V is TRBV9 and J is TRBJ2-1; D may match TRBD1 or TRBD2 (5 bases each). Germline CDR1 SGDLS, CDR2 YYNGEE. This CDR3 has 13 amino acids. The V and J ends lost 4 bases and 10 bases respectively, with 15 bases between them. This CDR3 is CASSYNRWDEQFF. CDR3 nucleotides: TGTGCCAGCAGCTACAATAGATGGGACGAGCAGTTCTTC.

This clonotype has just one count. This chain uses TRBV2 with TRBJ1-1, with TRBD1 matching 9 bases. The CDR3 extends over 15 amino acids. With V trimmed by 6 bases and J by 3 bases, 8 bases remained unmatched. Germline loops: CDR1 SNHLY, CDR2 FYNNEI. The CDR3 is CASRARTGEDTEAFF. Here the CDR3 DNA reads TGTGCCAGCAGGGCCCGGACAGGGGAGGACACTGAAGCTTTCTTT. The full variable domain, completed using reference TRBV2 and TRBJ1-1, is EPEVTQTPSHQVTQMGQEVILRCVPISNHLYFYWYRQILGQKVEFLVSFYNNEISEKSEIFDDQFSVERPDGSNFTLKIRSTKLEDSAMYFCASRARTGEDTEAFFGQGTRLTVV.

As to this clonotype: The junction departs from germline at one end; a sequencing error may be responsible. The V call is TRBV5-1, the J call TRBJ1-3; D is uncertain. This CDR3 spans 19 amino acids. Germline V gene data show CDR1 as SGHRS and CDR2 as YFSETQ. The chain's CDR3 is CASSLRTPTGSNSGNTIYF. CDR3 coding DNA: TGCGCCAGCAGCTTGAGGACCCCCACCGGGTCCAACTCTGGAAACACTATATATTTT.

This chain connects TRBV6-5 to TRBJ2-1; maybe TRBD2 (6 bases). The J call may be in error: the DNA end matches TRBJ2-7 better. Germline CDR1 reads MNHEY; CDR2 reads SVGAGI. The CDR3 has 16 amino acids. In nucleotides, the CDR3 is TGTGCCAGCAGAAAAGGGACTCCGAGCTCCTACAATGAGCAGTACTTC. Translation gives CASRKGTPSSYNEQYF.

The rearrangement uses TRBV6-2 or TRBV6-3 and TRBJ1-2; D is perhaps TRBD1 (5 bases). The CDR3 is 13 residues long. Germline assignment: CDR1 MNHEY and CDR2 SVGEGT. Trimming pared 6 bases from V and 5 bases from J, leaving 13 bases between. Here the CDR3 DNA reads TGTGCCAGCAGAACGACAGCAAAATATGGCTACACCTTC. It is translated as CASRTTAKYGYTF.

This clonotype was seen a handful of times. The chain is built from TRBV28 and TRBJ2-7, with TRBD1 as a possible D gene (6 bases). CDR3 length: 15 residues. Germline assignment: CDR1 MDHEN and CDR2 SYDVKM. V gave up 6 bases and J gave up 10 bases, with 25 bases separating them. CDR3 region: CASSPPTQGPRAQYF. The CDR3 DNA sequence: TGTGCCAGCAGCCCCCCCACACAGGGTCCCCGGGCCCAGTACTTC.

CDR3 sequence: CASSSKGGDEQYF. The CDR3 DNA reads TGTGCCAGCAGCTCCAAGGGGGGCGACGAGCAGTACTTC. The V call is TRBV7-3, the J call TRBJ2-1; D is tentatively TRBD1 or TRBD2 (6 bases each). The DNA end is a closer match to TRBJ2-7, so the J assignment may be wrong. Germline V gene lookup returns CDR1 SGHTA and CDR2 FQGTGA. The CDR3 is 13 residues long.

The J gene is TRBJ1-2, the V gene TRBV5-1, with TRBD1 as a possible D gene (6 bases). CDR3 length: 14 amino acids. V was clipped by 8 bases and J by 8 bases, with 22 bases between them. From germline, CDR1 is SGHRS and CDR2 YFSETQ. CDR3 DNA: TGCGCCAGTACGAGGAGCACAGGGAGCGAAGGCTACACCTTC. It encodes CASTRSTGSEGYTF. The complete variable domain, with remaining parts taken from reference TRBV5-1 and TRBJ1-2, reads KAGVTQTPRYLIKTRGQQVTLSCSPISGHRSVSWYQQTPGQGLQFLFEYFSETQRNKGNFPGRFSGRQFSNSRSEMNVSTLELGDSALYLCASTRSTGSEGYTFGSGTRLTVV.

The chain employs TRBV23-1 and TRBJ2-3; no clear D gene. TRBV23-1 qualifies as an ORF whose function is uncertain. V lost 2 bases, J lost 5 bases, and 11 bases lay in between. The CDR3 sequence is 14 residues long. CDR3 in amino acids: CASSQDQKGDTQYF. Written as DNA, the CDR3 is TGCGCCAGCAGTCAAGACCAGAAGGGAGATACGCAGTATTTT.